The rows below give T cell receptor beta chains drawn from one sample of a study of T cells expressing NK-cell markers. For each CDR3 protein, TCRdb gives one entry from its re-call of the 5' RACE reads, without DNA. The listing records 550,000 to 600,000 distinct CDR3 sequences. Sequenced: blood T cells: a sorted CD56 or NKG2C T cell subset, CD4+ or CD8+ T cells, or bulk PBMC T cells (not recorded which). The source is a man between 18 and 35 years old in good health. Both conserved end residues are part of each CDR3. The order of the fields is J gene, V gene, CDR3 protein.

j_gene: TRBJ2-5; v_gene: TRBV5-1; CDR3aa: CASSKGQPVETQYF
j_gene: TRBJ1-4; v_gene: TRBV5-1; CDR3aa: CASSLFSADEKLFF
j_gene: TRBJ2-1; v_gene: TRBV3-1; CDR3aa: CASSHLTSGQVEQFF
j_gene: TRBJ2-7; v_gene: TRBV24-1; CDR3aa: CATSDPTKERESRYEQYF
j_gene: TRBJ2-1; v_gene: TRBV20-1; CDR3aa: CSAPGTTGSSYNEQFF
j_gene: TRBJ2-1; v_gene: TRBV5-1; CDR3aa: CASRLAGGLDNEQFF
j_gene: TRBJ2-7; v_gene: TRBV12-3/TRBV12-4; CDR3aa: CASSDQDREDEQYF
j_gene: TRBJ2-7; v_gene: TRBV7-2; CDR3aa: CASSLDHPDSEQYF
j_gene: TRBJ2-3; v_gene: TRBV28; CDR3aa: CASARSSGTDTQYF
j_gene: TRBJ2-1; v_gene: TRBV10-2; CDR3aa: CASSVLAASYNEQFF
j_gene: TRBJ1-6; v_gene: TRBV7-6; CDR3aa: CASSLNGDGGGNSPLHF
j_gene: TRBJ1-2; v_gene: TRBV7-9; CDR3aa: CASSIPGREGYTF
j_gene: TRBJ1-2; v_gene: TRBV4-3; CDR3aa: CASSQDGGNYGYTF
j_gene: TRBJ2-1; v_gene: TRBV24-1; CDR3aa: CATSDPPGQKGSYNEQFF
j_gene: TRBJ1-4; v_gene: TRBV9; CDR3aa: CASSVASRQEKLFF
j_gene: TRBJ2-1; v_gene: TRBV11-1; CDR3aa: CASSPGTGGGGYYNEQFF
j_gene: TRBJ1-4; v_gene: TRBV20-1; CDR3aa: CSARDGLGGASNEKLFF
j_gene: TRBJ2-1; v_gene: TRBV20-1; CDR3aa: CSARDTGLSFF
j_gene: TRBJ2-5; v_gene: TRBV12-3/TRBV12-4; CDR3aa: CASNLAGLPLWETQYF
j_gene: TRBJ2-7; v_gene: TRBV25-1; CDR3aa: CASSEGGAFHEQYF
j_gene: TRBJ1-5; v_gene: TRBV28; CDR3aa: CASSGTGISGQHF
j_gene: TRBJ2-1; v_gene: TRBV20-1; CDR3aa: CSARGTGRNEQFF
j_gene: TRBJ2-7; v_gene: TRBV14; CDR3aa: CASSQTGLADYEQYF
j_gene: TRBJ2-3; v_gene: TRBV11-3; CDR3aa: CASSRGRESTDTQYF
j_gene: TRBJ2-3; v_gene: TRBV6-2/TRBV6-3; CDR3aa: CASSYPSGSGTDTQYF
j_gene: TRBJ1-5; v_gene: TRBV11-2; CDR3aa: CASSLGGSGDQPQHF
j_gene: TRBJ2-7; v_gene: TRBV6-1; CDR3aa: CASSDLAGSLYEQYF
j_gene: TRBJ2-7; v_gene: TRBV27; CDR3aa: CASSLSPSGSYEQYF
j_gene: TRBJ2-1; v_gene: TRBV6-2/TRBV6-3; CDR3aa: CASSYSGGSINEQFF
j_gene: TRBJ2-7; v_gene: TRBV20-1; CDR3aa: CSARASRGHITYEQYF
j_gene: TRBJ1-1; v_gene: TRBV5-1; CDR3aa: CASSLLISGNTEAFF
j_gene: TRBJ2-6; v_gene: TRBV7-9; CDR3aa: CASSLVAANVLTF
j_gene: TRBJ1-1; v_gene: TRBV20-1; CDR3aa: CSARGTGRNTEAFF
j_gene: TRBJ1-5; v_gene: TRBV27; CDR3aa: CASSLLQGYQPQHF
j_gene: TRBJ2-5; v_gene: TRBV12-3/TRBV12-4; CDR3aa: CASSRLAGEIVQETQYF
j_gene: TRBJ1-1; v_gene: TRBV27; CDR3aa: CASSSLKDRAQSRAFF
j_gene: TRBJ1-2; v_gene: TRBV29-1; CDR3aa: CSVTTQAGGKGGTYGYTF
j_gene: TRBJ2-3; v_gene: TRBV7-2; CDR3aa: CASSKQRSLGTDTQYF
j_gene: TRBJ2-1; v_gene: TRBV3-1; CDR3aa: CASSQVLWANEQFF
j_gene: TRBJ1-2; v_gene: TRBV20-1; CDR3aa: CSARETGGYGYTF
j_gene: TRBJ1-1; v_gene: TRBV12-3/TRBV12-4; CDR3aa: CASSLGTLGAFF
j_gene: TRBJ2-7; v_gene: TRBV19; CDR3aa: CASRHSGAYEQYF
j_gene: TRBJ2-1; v_gene: TRBV28; CDR3aa: CASIEGGPKSNEQFF
j_gene: TRBJ2-2; v_gene: TRBV12-3/TRBV12-4; CDR3aa: CATEVASDTGELFF
j_gene: TRBJ1-2; v_gene: TRBV6-2/TRBV6-3; CDR3aa: CASSYQRAGAGYTF
j_gene: TRBJ2-5; v_gene: TRBV11-2; CDR3aa: CASSLEALGETQYF
j_gene: TRBJ1-3; v_gene: TRBV5-1; CDR3aa: CASSFRPSSGNTIYF
j_gene: TRBJ2-3; v_gene: TRBV11-2; CDR3aa: CASSFGLRGGDTQYF
j_gene: TRBJ2-5; v_gene: TRBV5-1; CDR3aa: CASSEWVGPEETQYF
j_gene: TRBJ1-5; v_gene: TRBV12-3/TRBV12-4; CDR3aa: CASSYGTGISYSNQPQHF
j_gene: TRBJ1-6; v_gene: TRBV12-3/TRBV12-4; CDR3aa: CASSPSGTVNSPLHF
j_gene: TRBJ1-4; v_gene: TRBV12-3/TRBV12-4; CDR3aa: CASSLRGSGKLFF